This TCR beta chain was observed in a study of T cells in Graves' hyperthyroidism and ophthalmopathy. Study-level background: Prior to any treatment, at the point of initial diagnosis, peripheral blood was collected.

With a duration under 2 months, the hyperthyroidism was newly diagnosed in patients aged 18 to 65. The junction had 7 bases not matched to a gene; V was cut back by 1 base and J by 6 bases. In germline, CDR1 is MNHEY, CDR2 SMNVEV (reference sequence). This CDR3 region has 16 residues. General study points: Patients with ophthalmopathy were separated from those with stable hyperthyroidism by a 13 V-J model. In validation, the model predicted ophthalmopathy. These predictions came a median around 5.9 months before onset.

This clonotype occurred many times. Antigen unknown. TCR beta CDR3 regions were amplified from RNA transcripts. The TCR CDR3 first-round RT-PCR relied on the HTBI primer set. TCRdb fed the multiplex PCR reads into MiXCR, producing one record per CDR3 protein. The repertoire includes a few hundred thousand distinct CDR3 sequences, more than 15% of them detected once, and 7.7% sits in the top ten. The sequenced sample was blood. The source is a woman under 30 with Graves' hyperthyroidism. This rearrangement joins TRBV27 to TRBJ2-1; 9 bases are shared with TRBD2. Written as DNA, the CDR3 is TGTGCCAGCAGTTTATTAGGGCTAGCGGGGCCCAATGAGCAGTTCTTC. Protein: CASSLLGLAGPNEQFF.